This T cell receptor beta chain was observed in a study of T cell responses to AZD1222 COVID-19 vaccine. Across the study: Combined were second doses at about 4 or about 12 weeks. General study findings and limits: Among the donors, most were white British and more were female, and clonal diversity was possibly underestimated. When two AZD1222 doses had been given, Spike-specific TCR breadth and depth rose.

Only in-frame clones appear in the TCRdb table, and some are missing; sequencing was by immunoSEQ multiplex PCR. The sample has around 110,000 clones; 90% to 95% are singletons. Comments on this clone: The antigen remains undetermined.

CDR1 and CDR2 (germline): SGHVS, FQNEAQ. This CDR3 region has 16 residues. The V and J ends lost 5 bases and 0 bases respectively, with 16 bases between them. The specimen was peripheral blood, collected on day 0 of AZD1222 vaccination. The genes are TRBV7-8 and TRBJ1-1; no clear D gene. This sequence originates from an adult in good health. The CDR3 spells CASSPRANALNTEAFF. In nucleotides, the CDR3 is TGTGCCAGCAGCCCCCGGGCAAACGCCTTGAACACTGAAGCTTTCTTT.